One and the same sample provided the 8 T cell receptor beta chains below, sequenced in a study of T cells in Graves' hyperthyroidism and ophthalmopathy. Amplification of TCR beta CDR3 regions used RNA as the template. RT-PCR in the first round (using the HTBI primer set) targeted the TCR CDR3. TCRdb passed the multiplex PCR reads through MiXCR, listing each CDR3 protein once. The sample carries about 460,000 distinct CDR3 sequences, about 20% recorded once. The sequenced sample consisted of blood. Receptors originate from a woman aged 65 to 85 with Graves' ophthalmopathy.

The chain carries TRBV6-6 and TRBJ2-1, with D tentatively TRBD2 (5 bases). Trimming shortened V by 2 bases and J by 8 bases, and 10 bases separated the two germline ends. CDR1 MNHNY and CDR2 SVGAGI come from the germline V gene (reference sequence). The CDR3 spans 13 residues. Here the CDR3 DNA reads TGTGCCAGCAGTTACGTCGCGGGCTATGAGCAGTTCTTC. Amino acid sequence: CASSYVAGYEQFF.

The chain couples TRBV12-3 or TRBV12-4 to TRBJ1-3; unclear D gene. Trimming pared 4 bases from V and 1 base from J, leaving 17 bases between. This CDR3 is built from 17 residues. CDR3 nucleotide sequence: TGTGCCAGCAGTTGGTTCGGACCCGGGCCGTCTGGAAACACCATATATTTT. This encodes CASSWFGPGPSGNTIYF.

The sample holds one count of this clonotype. This chain uses TRBV20-1 with TRBJ2-7, with D unresolved. CDR1 and CDR2 (germline): DFQATT, SNEGSKA (reference sequence). CDR3 length: 12 amino acids. V lost 1 base, J lost 4 bases, and 8 bases lay in between. This chain's CDR3 is CSARVTDYEQYF. The CDR3 DNA sequence: TGCAGTGCTAGAGTAACAGATTACGAGCAGTACTTC.

This clonotype was recorded a few times. V and J are TRBV29-1 and TRBJ2-1; no reliable D call. The V gene's germline CDR1 is SQVTM and CDR2 ANQGSEA. This CDR3 has 12 amino acids. Trimming removed 7 bases from V and 7 bases from J, with 14 bases in between. The CDR3 region has the DNA TGCAGCGGTGAGAGGCGGCCGAATGAGCAGTTCTTC. Translation gives CSGERRPNEQFF.

The J gene is TRBJ2-5, the V gene TRBV18; D is tentatively TRBD1 or TRBD2 (5 bases each). Germline-derived CDR1 and CDR2 are KGHSH and LQKENI. V shed 1 base and J shed 5 bases, with 14 bases lying between them. The CDR3 covers 15 residues. CDR3 protein: CASSPRAIGDETQYF. DNA for the CDR3: TGTGCCAGCTCACCACGGGCGATCGGGGACGAGACCCAGTACTTC.

This clonotype showed up just a few times. One end of the junction does not line up with germline, which may come from a read error. The chain has TRBV7-7 and TRBJ2-1; D might be TRBD1 or TRBD2, each matching 5 bases. The CDR3 has 14 amino acids. The germline V gene has CDR1 SSHAT and CDR2 FNYEAQ (reference sequence). CDR3 residues: CASSLSRERNEQFF. DNA for the CDR3: TGTGCTAGCAGCTTAAGCAGGGAGAGGAATGAGCAGTTCTTC.

This clonotype has at least ten counts. The chain joins TRBV2 to TRBJ2-7, with 12 bases identical to TRBD2. Germline values: CDR1 SNHLY, CDR2 FYNNEI. The CDR3 is made up of 15 amino acids. Trimming cost V 7 bases and J 2 bases; bases outside gene matches: 6. The CDR3 region is CASIERTSGTYEQYF. CDR3 coding DNA: TGTGCCAGCATCGAGCGGACTAGCGGGACCTACGAGCAGTACTTC. Drawing the rest from reference TRBV2 and TRBJ2-7, the complete variable domain is EPEVTQTPSHQVTQMGQEVILRCVPISNHLYFYWYRQILGQKVEFLVSFYNNEISEKSEIFDDQFSVERPDGSNFTLKIRSTKLEDSAMYFCASIERTSGTYEQYFGPGTRLTVT.

This clonotype was seen repeatedly, ten times or more. The chain links TRBV20-1 to TRBJ1-1, with D possibly TRBD1 on 6 matching bases. V lost 6 bases and J lost 2, with 16 bases in between. The CDR3 runs to 14 residues. CDR1 and CDR2 from the germline V gene are DFQATT and SNEGSKA (reference sequence). The CDR3 DNA is TGCAGTGCCCGTTCGGGACACGGAAACACTGAAGCTTTCTTT. This encodes CSARSGHGNTEAFF.